One and the same sample provided the 18 T cell receptor beta chains below, sequenced in a study of Graves' ophthalmopathy and Graves' hyperthyroidism. CDR3 regions of TCR beta were amplified from RNA transcripts. HTBI primers served in a first-round RT-PCR, which a second-round multiplex PCR followed. MiXCR was run by TCRdb on the multiplex PCR reads, yielding one entry per CDR3 protein. The table lists hundreds of thousands of distinct CDR3 sequences, 22% of them singletons. The sample taken for sequencing was peripheral blood. These TCRs come from a woman between 18 and 30 years old with stable Graves' hyperthyroidism. Some clones in this sample may be carry-over from other donors' samples.

This clonotype was recorded a few times. The J gene is TRBJ1-6, the V gene TRBV12-3 or TRBV12-4; 10 bases agree with TRBD1. The ends lost 3 bases at V and 3 bases at J; junction bases unmatched: 8. This CDR3 region has 18 residues. CDR3 in DNA: TGTGCCAGCAGTTTCTCCACGGGACAGGGGTTCTATAATTCACCCCTCCACTTT. Residues: CASSFSTGQGFYNSPLHF.

At least ten counts were recorded for this clonotype. The chain couples TRBV10-3 to TRBJ1-3; 8 nucleotides align to TRBD1. The trim removed 3 bases at V and 2 bases at J, leaving 9 bases unmatched. The length of the CDR3 is 17 residues. The germline V gene has CDR1 ENHRY and CDR2 SYGVKD. The DNA for the CDR3 is TGTGCCATCAGTGACCCGGGACAGGCCGCTACTGGAAACACCATATATTTT. The encoded protein is CAISDPGQAATGNTIYF.

The table lists this clonotype with a few counts. A read error may be the cause here, since a much bigger clone is one base away. V usage is TRBV18 and J usage is TRBJ1-6, with TRBD1 matching 7 bases. The length of the CDR3 is 15 residues. CDR1 and CDR2 (germline): KGHSH, LQKENI. CDR3 amino acids: CARSPDRVSNSPLHF. The CDR3 nucleotides read TGTGCCCGCTCACCAGACAGGGTGAGTAATTCACCCCTCCACTTT.

The sample holds many counts of this clonotype. V is TRBV20-1 and J is TRBJ1-5; D is undetermined. Trimming stripped 5 bases from V and 1 base from J, with 9 bases between. Germline V gene sequence: CDR1 DFQATT, CDR2 SNEGSKA (reference sequence). This CDR3 is built from 13 residues. In nucleotides, the CDR3 is TGCAGTGCTTATATGGACAGCAATCAGCCCCAGCATTTT. Its protein product is CSAYMDSNQPQHF.

The CDR3 bases are TGTGCCTGGCTCACAGTGAACACTGAAGCTTTCTTT. The encoded protein is CAWLTVNTEAFF. The chain combines TRBV30 with TRBJ1-1; the D is unclear. The CDR3 contains 12 residues. The germline CDR1 and CDR2 sequences are GTSNPN and SVGIG (reference sequence). V was pared by 5 bases and J by 0 bases, with 7 bases between.

This clonotype has a handful of counts. This rearrangement joins TRBV12-3 or TRBV12-4 to TRBJ1-2; D ambiguous. V lost 5 bases, J lost 8 bases, and 18 bases lay in between. The CDR3 extends over 14 amino acids. CDR3 in amino acids: CASSPSNPLSGYTF. CDR3 nucleotide sequence: TGTGCCAGCAGTCCGTCTAACCCCCTATCGGGCTACACCTTC.

This clonotype came up many times. The gene calls are TRBV20-1 and TRBJ2-7; D might be TRBD2 (7 bases). The CDR3 extends over 15 amino acids. Germline CDR1 reads DFQATT; CDR2 reads SNEGSKA (reference sequence). V lost 5 bases, J lost 3 bases, and 20 bases lay in between. The CDR3: CSASGGAGQGYEQYF. The CDR3 DNA reads as TGCAGTGCTTCTGGGGGGGCGGGCCAGGGCTACGAGCAGTACTTC.

This clonotype has a count of ten or more. The chain carries TRBV12-3 or TRBV12-4 and TRBJ2-5; TRBD2 matches at 12 bases. The CDR3 is 18 residues long. The V gene end was trimmed by 11 bases and the J gene end by 0 bases; junction bases not matched to a gene: 16. For the CDR3, the DNA is TGTGCCCCCGAGGGAAGGACTAGCGGGAATCCCTACCAAGAGACCCAGTACTTC. Residues: CAPEGRTSGNPYQETQYF.

In this sample, this clonotype turned up many times. The rearrangement uses TRBV27 and TRBJ2-2; no clear D gene. This CDR3 is built from 16 residues. Germline lookup yields CDR1 MNHEY and CDR2 SMNVEV (reference sequence). Trimming cost V 2 bases and J 3 bases, with 13 bases left between them. CDR3 DNA sequence: TGTGCCAGCAGTTTAGTGTCGGGCGGCGACACCGGGGAGCTGTTTTTT. It specifies CASSLVSGGDTGELFF.

This clonotype has just a few counts. The CDR3 DNA reads as TGTGCCAGCAGTGGCCCGAGACAGGGGATCGATGGCTACACCTTC. This encodes CASSGPRQGIDGYTF. This rearrangement joins TRBV12-3 or TRBV12-4 to TRBJ1-2; 8 positions agree with TRBD1. Trimming at V came to 5 bases and at J to 6 bases, leaving 11 bases not matched to a gene. The length of the CDR3 is 15 residues.

The gene calls are TRBV29-1 and TRBJ1-1; D call uncertain. This CDR3 region has 12 residues. V was clipped by 5 bases and J by 1 base, with 8 bases between them. Germline assignment: CDR1 SQVTM and CDR2 ANQGSEA. The CDR3 DNA is TGCAGCGTTTCGGGTAGGAACACTGAAGCTTTCTTT. The encoded protein is CSVSGRNTEAFF.

This clonotype has more than one count but fewer than ten. The V and J genes are TRBV18 and TRBJ2-7; D tentatively fits TRBD1 or TRBD2 (5 bases each). CDR3 length equals 16 residues. Germline-derived CDR1 and CDR2 are KGHSH and LQKENI. V lost 2 bases to trimming and J lost 6 bases, with 20 bases between them. The CDR3 bases are TGTGCCAGCTCACCAGACTCCGGGGACGGTGGGGCCGAGCAGTACTTC. Translated, it gives CASSPDSGDGGAEQYF.

The rearrangement uses TRBV28 and TRBJ2-2; no definite D call. Germline V gene sequence: CDR1 MDHEN, CDR2 SYDVKM. Deletions cut 6 bases from V and 4 bases from J, with 9 bases between. The CDR3 runs to 13 residues. Written as DNA, the CDR3 is TGTGCCAGCAGCCAACCGGCCACCGGGGAGCTGTTTTTT. It is translated as CASSQPATGELFF.

V is TRBV29-1 and J is TRBJ1-1; tentatively, D is TRBD1 (5 bases). Germline CDR1 and CDR2: SQVTM and ANQGSEA. Trimming stripped 1 base from V and 8 bases from J, with 11 bases between. The CDR3 spans 12 residues. The CDR3 loop reads CSVEGGGEEAFF. DNA for the CDR3: TGCAGCGTTGAAGGGGGCGGTGAGGAAGCTTTCTTT.

This clonotype was seen ten or more times. The chain has TRBV9 and TRBJ2-7, with 7 bases lining up with TRBD1. The V gene end was trimmed by 4 bases and the J gene end by 1 base; junction bases not matched to a gene: 8. The CDR3 sequence is 15 residues long. Germline lookup yields CDR1 SGDLS and CDR2 YYNGEE. Written as DNA, the CDR3 is TGTGCCAGCAGCCCATGGGACAGTATATCCTACGAGCAGTACTTC. This codes for CASSPWDSISYEQYF.

This clonotype showed up many times. This chain uses TRBV6-5 with TRBJ2-7; a weak D match, TRBD2 (7 bases). The CDR3 runs to 16 residues. V lost 4 bases and J lost 0, with 16 bases in between. Per the germline V gene, CDR1 is MNHEY and CDR2 is SVGAGI. The CDR3 spells CASSFLGGPSSYEQYF. In nucleotides, the CDR3 is TGTGCCAGCAGTTTTCTCGGGGGGCCGAGCTCCTACGAGCAGTACTTC.

The sample holds many counts of this clonotype. The V call is TRBV11-2, the J call TRBJ1-1; 7 bases are shared with TRBD1. Germline CDR1 and CDR2: SGHAT and FQNNGV. The CDR3 is 15 residues long. V shed 0 bases, J shed 2 bases, and the junction held 3 bases outside the gene matches. The CDR3, as DNA: TGTGCCAGCAGCTTAGACGACAGGGCTAACACTGAAGCTTTCTTT. Its protein product is CASSLDDRANTEAFF.

This chain connects TRBV19 to TRBJ1-1; D ambiguous. The CDR3 covers 13 residues. CDR1 is LNHDA, CDR2 SQIVND, per germline (reference sequence). Trimming removed 3 bases at V and 5 bases at J, with 10 bases between. The CDR3 sequence is CASSMGGLTEAFF. Written as DNA, the CDR3 is TGTGCCAGTAGTATGGGAGGGCTGACTGAAGCTTTCTTT.